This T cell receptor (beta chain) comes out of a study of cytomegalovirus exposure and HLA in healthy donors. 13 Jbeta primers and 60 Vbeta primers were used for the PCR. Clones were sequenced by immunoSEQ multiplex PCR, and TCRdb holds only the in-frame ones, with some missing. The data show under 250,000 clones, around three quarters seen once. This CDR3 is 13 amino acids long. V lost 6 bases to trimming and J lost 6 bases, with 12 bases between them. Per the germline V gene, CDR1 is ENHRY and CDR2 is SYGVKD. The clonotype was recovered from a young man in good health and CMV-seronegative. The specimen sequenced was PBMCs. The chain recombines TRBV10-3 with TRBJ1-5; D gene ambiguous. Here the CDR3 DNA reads TGTGCCATCAGCGACACGTTCGGTCAGCCCCAGCATTTT. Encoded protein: CAISDTFGQPQHF.